The 26 T cell receptor beta chains below were found in one sample sequenced in a study of human T cells and chemical hapten exposure. One entry per CDR3 protein results from TCRdb running MiXCR on the RACE reads. The repertoire holds more than 85,000 distinct CDR3 sequences, with approximately 11% as singletons. As for time point: patch test 2, 6 weeks after DPC sensitization. The treatment is: therapeutic diphenylcyclopropenone sensitization with weekly scalp DPC. Sequences were derived from whole blood, sampled in connection with sensitization to the hapten diphenylcyclopropenone (DPC). The source is a man aged 35-49 years with alopecia areata. Some clones in this sample may be carry-over from other donors' samples.

The table lists this clonotype with a few counts. V and J are TRBV5-4 and TRBJ1-5; no definite D call. Germline assignment: CDR1 SGHNT and CDR2 YYREEE (reference sequence). The CDR3 consists of 14 residues. Trimming stripped 1 base from V and 4 bases from J, with 9 bases between. CDR3 sequence (DNA): TGTGCCAGCAGCTTGATGGGCAATAATCAGCCCCAGCATTTT. Residues: CASSLMGNNQPQHF. The full variable domain, in which reference TRBV5-4 and TRBJ1-5 provide the parts outside the CDR3, is ETGVTQSPTHLIKTRGQQVTLRCSSQSGHNTVSWYQQALGQGPQFIFQYYREEENGRGNFPPRFSGLQFPNYSSELNVNALELDDSALYLCASSLMGNNQPQHFGDGTRLSIL.

The chain joins TRBV28 to TRBJ2-2; 8 bases align to TRBD2. Trimming at V came to 5 bases and at J to 1 base, leaving 6 bases not matched to a gene. The CDR3 has 16 residues. Germline V gene lookup returns CDR1 MDHEN and CDR2 SYDVKM. In DNA, the CDR3 is TGTGCCAGCAGTGGGCAAGCGGGAGTGAACACCGGGGAGCTGTTTTTT. It encodes CASSGQAGVNTGELFF.

This clonotype appeared many times. The chain joins TRBV6-1 to TRBJ1-1, with D tentatively TRBD1 (5 bases). The V gene's germline CDR1 is MNHNS and CDR2 SASEGT. Trimming removed 7 bases from V and 1 base from J, with 19 bases in between. The CDR3 has 16 residues. CDR3 sequence: CASTPPWAGSNTEAFF. The CDR3 region has the DNA TGTGCCAGCACCCCCCCCTGGGCAGGGTCGAACACTGAAGCTTTCTTT.

This clonotype was seen a few times. This rearrangement joins TRBV29-1 to TRBJ2-3; unclear D gene. Trimming took off 0 bases at V and 6 bases at J, with 10 bases between the two ends. The germline V gene has CDR1 SQVTM and CDR2 ANQGSEA. The CDR3 runs 13 residues. Written as DNA, the CDR3 is TGCAGCGTTGAAGATTTTAGCTTGGATACGCAGTATTTT. Protein: CSVEDFSLDTQYF.

This clonotype was seen at least ten times. The chain has TRBV2 and TRBJ2-2, with 14 positions matching TRBD2. Germline V gene sequence: CDR1 SNHLY, CDR2 FYNNEI. After removal of 5 bases from V and 6 bases from J, the junction contained 2 bases not matched to a gene. This CDR3 is 15 amino acids long. The CDR3 DNA reads as TGTGCCAGCAGTTTGACTAGCGGGAGGGCCGGGGAGCTGTTTTTT. This gives the protein CASSLTSGRAGELFF.

The chain couples TRBV5-4 to TRBJ2-5; perhaps TRBD2 as D (5 bases). The ends were cut back, 4 bases at V and 1 base at J, with 11 bases in the middle. The CDR3 consists of 14 residues. Germline loops: CDR1 SGHNT, CDR2 YYREEE (reference sequence). The CDR3 spells CASSLNRGQETQYF. The CDR3, as DNA: TGTGCCAGCAGCCTAAACCGGGGCCAAGAGACCCAGTACTTC. The variable domain in full, with the rest retrieved from reference TRBV5-4 and TRBJ2-5, is ETGVTQSPTHLIKTRGQQVTLRCSSQSGHNTVSWYQQALGQGPQFIFQYYREEENGRGNFPPRFSGLQFPNYSSELNVNALELDDSALYLCASSLNRGQETQYFGPGTRLLVL.

This clonotype was seen a few times. The chain couples TRBV6-2 or TRBV6-3 to TRBJ2-1, with 9 bases identical to TRBD2. V dropped 5 bases and J dropped 10; count of bases not matched to a gene: 12. From germline, CDR1 is MNHEY and CDR2 SVGEGT. The CDR3 has 15 residues. The DNA of the CDR3 is TGTGCCAGCAGTGCCCCGGGTAGCGGGAGCTACGAGCAGTTCTTC. This encodes CASSAPGSGSYEQFF.

This chain connects TRBV4-3 to TRBJ2-7; 12 positions agree with TRBD2. The CDR3 runs to 20 residues. V trimming: 4 bases; J trimming: 3 bases; junction bases outside the gene matches: 19. Germline CDR1 is LGHNA and CDR2 is YSLEER. CDR3 bases: TGCGCCAGCAGCCCCCGCCGACCCGACCCCCTGACTAGCGGGAGCTACGAGCAGTACGTC. This encodes CASSPRRPDPLTSGSYEQYV.

In its sample, this clonotype was seen a few times. This chain joins TRBV20-1 and TRBJ2-1, with TRBD2 matching 12 bases. This CDR3 spans 15 amino acids. V was pared by 5 bases and J by 4 bases, with 6 bases of the junction left unmatched. Germline assignment: CDR1 DFQATT and CDR2 SNEGSKA (reference sequence). CDR3 sequence: CSALVLAGGYNEQFF. CDR3 in DNA: TGCAGTGCTCTAGTACTAGCGGGAGGTTACAATGAGCAGTTCTTC.

V gene TRBV10-3 combines with J gene TRBJ2-7, with D possibly matching TRBD1 (6 bases). V lost 4 bases and J 1 base, leaving 8 bases between the germline ends. CDR3 size: 13 residues. Germline V gene sequence: CDR1 ENHRY, CDR2 SYGVKD. CDR3 protein: CAISGTGSYEQYV. The CDR3 DNA follows: TGTGCCATCAGTGGAACAGGGTCCTACGAGCAGTACGTC.

This clonotype has a handful of counts. This chain joins TRBV9 and TRBJ2-3; no reliable D call. Germline values: CDR1 SGDLS, CDR2 YYNGEE. There are 14 residues in the CDR3. Trimming removed 0 bases from V and 3 bases from J, with 8 bases in between. The CDR3 region is CASSVAVSTDTQYF. CDR3 DNA sequence: TGTGCCAGCAGCGTAGCAGTCAGTACAGATACGCAGTATTTT.

The chain links TRBV2 to TRBJ2-7; D might be TRBD1 or TRBD2, each matching 6 bases. CDR3 length equals 13 residues. The germline V and J ends were trimmed by 9 bases and 9 bases, with 21 bases remaining between them. Looked up from germline, CDR1 is SNHLY and CDR2 is FYNNEI. The CDR3 nucleotides read TGTGCCAGTGCGGGTGGGGGGCTCCCGCGGCAGTACGTC. Its translation is CASAGGGLPRQYV.

The gene calls are TRBV30 and TRBJ2-5; possibly TRBD2 for D (6 bases). The CDR3 has 14 amino acids. The germline CDR1 and CDR2 sequences are GTSNPN and SVGIG (reference sequence). Trimming pared 3 bases from V and 2 bases from J, leaving 13 bases between. CDR3 DNA sequence: TGTGCCTGGAGGGATGGGGGGATTCAAGAGACCCAGTACTTC. Translating gives CAWRDGGIQETQYF. The full variable domain, its missing parts supplied by reference TRBV30 and TRBJ2-5, is SQTIHQWPATLVQPVGSPLSLECTVEGTSNPNLYWYRQAAGRGLQLLFYSVGIGQISSEVPQNLSASRPQDRQFILSSKKLLLSDSGFYLCAWRDGGIQETQYFGPGTRLLVL.

This clonotype was seen ten or more times. The chain couples TRBV6-1 to TRBJ2-1; D gene unclear. The CDR3 totals 14 residues. Trimming stripped 3 bases from V and 0 bases from J, with 6 bases between. Germline V gene sequence: CDR1 MNHNS, CDR2 SASEGT. DNA for the CDR3: TGTGCCAGCAGTGAGACGTCCTCCTACAATGAGCAGTTCTTC. The encoded protein is CASSETSSYNEQFF.

V usage is TRBV9 and J usage is TRBJ2-2; D is perhaps TRBD2 (5 bases). Germline lookup yields CDR1 SGDLS and CDR2 YYNGEE. The CDR3 covers 17 residues. V lost 0 bases and J lost 4, with 16 bases in between. The CDR3 spells CASSVGGSAQVTGELFF. CDR3 DNA: TGTGCCAGCAGCGTAGGAGGTAGCGCCCAGGTCACCGGGGAGCTGTTTTTT.

This clonotype appeared many times. The V call is TRBV9, the J call TRBJ2-1, with 8 positions matching TRBD2. CDR3 length: 17 residues. Germline V CDR1 and CDR2: SGDLS, YYNGEE. The ends lost 0 bases at V and 2 bases at J; junction bases unmatched: 7. CDR3 region: CASSVALIAGPYNEQFF. CDR3 DNA sequence: TGTGCCAGCAGCGTAGCTTTAATAGCGGGGCCCTACAATGAGCAGTTCTTC.

This chain uses TRBV7-2 with TRBJ2-5; 7 positions agree with TRBD2. The germline gives CDR1 SGHTA, CDR2 FQGNSA. CDR3 length: 15 residues. Trimming cost V 1 base and J 5 bases; bases outside gene matches: 7. In DNA form, the CDR3 reads TGTGCCAGCAGCTTAGGGGCGGGAGTGGAGGAGACCCAGTACTTC. Encoded protein: CASSLGAGVEETQYF.

This clonotype has at least ten counts. The V and J genes are TRBV28 and TRBJ1-2; tentative D call: TRBD1 (5 bases). V gave up 6 bases and J gave up 2 bases, with 13 bases separating them. Germline CDR1 and CDR2: MDHEN and SYDVKM. The CDR3 spans 14 residues. Written as DNA, the CDR3 is TGTGCCAGCAGACTAGACAGTTTGAACTATGGCTACACCTTC. Amino acid sequence: CASRLDSLNYGYTF.

The chain carries TRBV12-3 or TRBV12-4 and TRBJ1-1; no clear D. The CDR3 is made up of 14 amino acids. Trimming shortened V by 6 bases and J by 2 bases, and 13 bases separated the two germline ends. CDR3 amino acids: CASRKSQQNTEAFF. For the CDR3, the DNA is TGTGCCAGCAGGAAGTCACAGCAAAACACTGAAGCTTTCTTT.

This clonotype appeared a few times. This chain links TRBV12-3 or TRBV12-4 with TRBJ2-3, with unresolved D. V lost 5 bases and J 0 bases, leaving 12 bases between the germline ends. The CDR3 contains 15 residues. The CDR3 DNA follows: TGTGCCAGCAGTCAGACACCGGTCAGCACAGATACGCAGTATTTT. Its protein product is CASSQTPVSTDTQYF.

Ten or more counts support this clonotype. The chain has TRBV29-1 and TRBJ1-2, with D perhaps TRBD1 (6 bases). The germline gives CDR1 SQVTM, CDR2 ANQGSEA. The CDR3 covers 13 residues. Trimming left V 7 bases short and J 8 bases short, with 20 bases between. In DNA form, the CDR3 reads TGCAGCGCAAATAACCAGGGGCGCAGGGGCTACACCTTC. Amino acids: CSANNQGRRGYTF.

This clonotype was found once. The chain combines TRBV6-1 with TRBJ1-5; D unresolved. In germline, CDR1 is MNHNS, CDR2 SASEGT. V gave up 6 bases and J gave up 6 bases, with 12 bases separating them. The length of the CDR3 is 13 residues. The CDR3 DNA sequence: TGTGCCAGCAGCCGGGCCACGAGTCAGCCCCAGCATTTT. This encodes CASSRATSQPQHF.

This clonotype was detected many times. The CDR3 sequence: CASSLSFKPANYGYTF. The CDR3 DNA reads as TGTGCCAGCAGTTTAAGCTTCAAGCCGGCTAACTATGGCTACACCTTC. The chain carries TRBV12-3 or TRBV12-4 and TRBJ1-2; D call uncertain. There are 16 residues in the CDR3. The germline V and J ends were trimmed by 2 bases and 0 bases, with 13 bases remaining between them.

This clonotype was detected ten times or more. This chain joins TRBV30 and TRBJ1-3, with D unresolved. The germline CDR1 and CDR2 sequences are GTSNPN and SVGIG (reference sequence). This CDR3 has 13 residues. V was trimmed by 0 bases and J by 4 bases, leaving 7 bases between them. CDR3 DNA sequence: TGTGCCTGGAGTGTACTACGGGGAAACACCATATATTTT. Its protein is CAWSVLRGNTIYF. The entire variable domain, with the rest obtained from reference TRBV30 and TRBJ1-3, is as follows: SQTIHQWPATLVQPVGSPLSLECTVEGTSNPNLYWYRQAAGRGLQLLFYSVGIGQISSEVPQNLSASRPQDRQFILSSKKLLLSDSGFYLCAWSVLRGNTIYFGEGSWLTVV.

This clonotype was counted at least ten times. The gene calls are TRBV27 and TRBJ2-7; D not resolved. The germline V gene encodes CDR1 MNHEY and CDR2 SMNVEV (reference sequence). Trimming shortened V by 5 bases and J by 2 bases, and 13 bases separated the two germline ends. The CDR3 runs 14 residues. As DNA, the CDR3 is TGTGCCAGCAGTCCCTCGTGGGCGACCTACGAGCAGTACGTC. It translates to CASSPSWATYEQYV.

The J gene is TRBJ2-1, the V gene TRBV7-3; possibly TRBD2 for D (6 bases). This CDR3 has 15 residues. Trimming stripped 6 bases from V and 9 bases from J, with 21 bases between. The germline gives CDR1 SGHTA, CDR2 FQGTGA. CDR3 in DNA: TGTGCCAGCAGTCAGATCCCCGGAGGGCCTAGTGAGCAGTTCTTC. Translated, it gives CASSQIPGGPSEQFF.